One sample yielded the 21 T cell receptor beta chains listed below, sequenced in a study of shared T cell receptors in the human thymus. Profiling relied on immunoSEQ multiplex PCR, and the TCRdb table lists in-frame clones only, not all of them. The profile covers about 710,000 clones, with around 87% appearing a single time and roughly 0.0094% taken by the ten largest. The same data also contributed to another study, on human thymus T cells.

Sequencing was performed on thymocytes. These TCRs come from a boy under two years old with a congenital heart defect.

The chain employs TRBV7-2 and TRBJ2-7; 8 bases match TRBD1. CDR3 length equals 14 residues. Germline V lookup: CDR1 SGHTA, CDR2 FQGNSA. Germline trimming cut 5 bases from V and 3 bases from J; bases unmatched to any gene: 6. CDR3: CASSPETGVYEQYF. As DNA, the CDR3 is TGTGCCAGCAGCCCAGAGACAGGGGTCTACGAGCAGTACTTC.

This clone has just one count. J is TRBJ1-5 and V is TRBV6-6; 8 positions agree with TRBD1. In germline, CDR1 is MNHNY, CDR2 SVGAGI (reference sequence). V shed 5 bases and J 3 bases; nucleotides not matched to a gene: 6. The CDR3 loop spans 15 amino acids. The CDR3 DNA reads TGTGCCAGCAGTAGCCGGGACAGGACCAATCAGCCCCAGCATTTT. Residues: CASSSRDRTNQPQHF.

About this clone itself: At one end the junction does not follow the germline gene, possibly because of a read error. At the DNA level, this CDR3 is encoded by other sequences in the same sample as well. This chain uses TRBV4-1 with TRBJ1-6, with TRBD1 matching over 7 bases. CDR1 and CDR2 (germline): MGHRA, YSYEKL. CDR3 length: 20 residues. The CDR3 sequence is CASSQRATGEDFPYNSPLHF. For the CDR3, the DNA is TGCGCCAGCAGCCAAAGAGCAACAGGGGAAGACTTTCCCTATAATTCCCCCCTCCACTTT.

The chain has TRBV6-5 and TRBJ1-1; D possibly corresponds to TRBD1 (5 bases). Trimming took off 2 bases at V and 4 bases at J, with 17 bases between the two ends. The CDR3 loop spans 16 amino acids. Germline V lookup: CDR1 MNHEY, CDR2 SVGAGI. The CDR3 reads CASSYPTVGGGTEAFF. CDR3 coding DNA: TGTGCCAGCAGTTACCCCACCGTCGGGGGGGGCACTGAAGCTTTCTTT.

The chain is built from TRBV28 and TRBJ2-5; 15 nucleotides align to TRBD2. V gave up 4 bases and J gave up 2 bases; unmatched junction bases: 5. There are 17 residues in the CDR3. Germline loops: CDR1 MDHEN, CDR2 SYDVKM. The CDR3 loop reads CASSSGTSGRSQETQYF. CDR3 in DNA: TGTGCCAGCAGTTCCGGGACTAGCGGGAGGAGTCAAGAGACCCAGTACTTC.

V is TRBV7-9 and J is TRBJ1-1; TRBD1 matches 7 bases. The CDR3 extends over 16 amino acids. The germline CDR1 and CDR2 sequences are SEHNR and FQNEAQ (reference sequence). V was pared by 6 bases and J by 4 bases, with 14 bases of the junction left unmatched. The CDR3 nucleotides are TGTGCCAGCAGACACAATGGGAACAGGGGCCGCACTGAAGCTTTCTTT. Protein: CASRHNGNRGRTEAFF.

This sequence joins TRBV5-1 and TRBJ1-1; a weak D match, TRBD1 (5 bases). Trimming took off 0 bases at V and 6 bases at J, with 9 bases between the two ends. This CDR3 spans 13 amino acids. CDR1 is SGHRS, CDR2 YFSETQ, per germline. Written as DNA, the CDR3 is TGCGCCAGCAGCTTGGGGGGCGACCCTGAAGCTTTCTTT. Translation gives CASSLGGDPEAFF.

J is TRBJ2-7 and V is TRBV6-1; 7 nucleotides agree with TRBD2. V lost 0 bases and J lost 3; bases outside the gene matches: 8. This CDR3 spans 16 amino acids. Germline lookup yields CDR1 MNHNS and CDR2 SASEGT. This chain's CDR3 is CASSEAKRREIYEQYF. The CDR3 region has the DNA TGTGCCAGCAGTGAAGCTAAGAGGCGGGAGATCTACGAGCAGTACTTC.

The CDR3, as DNA: TGTGCCAGCAGTAACAAACAGGGAACTAATTCACCCCTCCACTTT. Translation gives CASSNKQGTNSPLHF. The rearrangement links TRBV11-2 to TRBJ1-6; D might be TRBD1 (6 bases). This CDR3 region has 15 residues. The germline V gene encodes CDR1 SGHAT and CDR2 FQNNGV. Trimming took off 6 bases at V and 6 bases at J, with 15 bases between the two ends.

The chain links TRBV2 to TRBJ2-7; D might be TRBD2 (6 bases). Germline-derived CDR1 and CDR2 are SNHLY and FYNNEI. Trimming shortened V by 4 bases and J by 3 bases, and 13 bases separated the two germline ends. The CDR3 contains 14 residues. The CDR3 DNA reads TGTGCCAGCAGTGTCGGGGGACGGTTCTACGAGCAGTACTTC. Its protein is CASSVGGRFYEQYF.

CDR3 protein: CASSSDRGEDYGYTF. As DNA, the CDR3 is TGTGCCAGCAGTTCCGACAGGGGGGAGGACTATGGCTACACCTTC. This sequence joins TRBV28 and TRBJ1-2; 9 bases agree with TRBD1. CDR1 MDHEN and CDR2 SYDVKM come from the germline V gene. Trimming cost V 4 bases and J 3 bases; bases outside gene matches: 6. CDR3 length equals 15 residues.

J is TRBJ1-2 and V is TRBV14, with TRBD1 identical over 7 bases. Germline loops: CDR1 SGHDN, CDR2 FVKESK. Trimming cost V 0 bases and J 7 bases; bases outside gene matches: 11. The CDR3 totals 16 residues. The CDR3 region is CASSQDLRQGIGGYTF. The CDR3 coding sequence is TGTGCCAGCAGCCAAGATTTGAGACAGGGTATTGGTGGCTACACCTTC.

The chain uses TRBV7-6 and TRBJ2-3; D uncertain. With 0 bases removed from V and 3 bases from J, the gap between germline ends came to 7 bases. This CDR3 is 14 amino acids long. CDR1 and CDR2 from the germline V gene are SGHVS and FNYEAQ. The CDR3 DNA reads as TGTGCCAGCAGCTTAGCTCAGTTGACAGATACGCAGTATTTT. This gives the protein CASSLAQLTDTQYF.

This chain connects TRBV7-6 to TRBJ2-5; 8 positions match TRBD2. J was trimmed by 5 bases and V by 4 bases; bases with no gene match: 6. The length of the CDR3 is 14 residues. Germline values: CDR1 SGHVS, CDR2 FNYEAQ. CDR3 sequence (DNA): TGTGCCAGCAGCTCTCGACTAGCGACGGAGACCCAGTACTTC. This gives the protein CASSSRLATETQYF.

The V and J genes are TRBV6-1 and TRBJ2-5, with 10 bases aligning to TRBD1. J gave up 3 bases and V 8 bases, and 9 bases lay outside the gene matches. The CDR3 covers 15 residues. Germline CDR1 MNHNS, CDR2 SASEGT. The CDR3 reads CASHGGDRGKETQYF. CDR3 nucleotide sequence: TGTGCCAGCCATGGTGGGGACAGGGGCAAAGAGACCCAGTACTTC.

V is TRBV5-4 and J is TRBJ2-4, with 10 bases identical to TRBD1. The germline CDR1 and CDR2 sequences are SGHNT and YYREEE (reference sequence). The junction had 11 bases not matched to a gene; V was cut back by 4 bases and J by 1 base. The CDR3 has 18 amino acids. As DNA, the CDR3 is TGTGCCAGCAGCAGCCCGGGACAGGGGAAGGGGGCCAAAAACATTCAGTACTTC. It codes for CASSSPGQGKGAKNIQYF.

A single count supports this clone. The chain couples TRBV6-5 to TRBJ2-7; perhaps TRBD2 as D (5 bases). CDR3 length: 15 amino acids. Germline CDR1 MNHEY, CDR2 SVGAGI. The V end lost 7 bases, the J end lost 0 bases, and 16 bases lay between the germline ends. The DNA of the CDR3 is TGTGCCAGCATCCCACAGACGAGGGCCTCCTACGAGCAGTACTTC. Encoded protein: CASIPQTRASYEQYF.

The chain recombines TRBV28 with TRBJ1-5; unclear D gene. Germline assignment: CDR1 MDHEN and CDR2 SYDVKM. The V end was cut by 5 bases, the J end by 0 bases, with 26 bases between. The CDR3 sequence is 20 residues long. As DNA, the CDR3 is TGTGCCAGCAGTCTGTCGTCGTCCCATTGGGCCCCTTATAGCAATCAGCCCCAGCATTTT. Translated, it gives CASSLSSSHWAPYSNQPQHF.

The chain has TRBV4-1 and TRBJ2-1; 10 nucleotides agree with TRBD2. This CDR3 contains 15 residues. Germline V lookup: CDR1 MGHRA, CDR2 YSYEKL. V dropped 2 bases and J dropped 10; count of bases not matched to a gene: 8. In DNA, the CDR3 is TGCGCCAGCAGCCAATCCCAGCGGGAGGGTTGGGAGCAGTTCTTC. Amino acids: CASSQSQREGWEQFF.

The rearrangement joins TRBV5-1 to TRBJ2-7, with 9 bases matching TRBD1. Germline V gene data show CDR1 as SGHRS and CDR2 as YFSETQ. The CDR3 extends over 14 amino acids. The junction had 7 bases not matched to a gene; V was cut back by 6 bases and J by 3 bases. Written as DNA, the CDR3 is TGCGCCAGCACCCCGGGACAGGGCCTCTACGAGCAGTACTTC. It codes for CASTPGQGLYEQYF.

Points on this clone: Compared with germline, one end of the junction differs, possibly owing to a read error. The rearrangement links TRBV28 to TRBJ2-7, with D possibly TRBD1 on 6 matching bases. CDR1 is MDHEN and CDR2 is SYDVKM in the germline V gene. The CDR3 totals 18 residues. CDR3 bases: TGTGCCAGCAGCCCCCTCCCGGGACACCGTAGCCCCTACCCCAAACCGGCCTTC. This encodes CASSPLPGHRSPYPKPAF.